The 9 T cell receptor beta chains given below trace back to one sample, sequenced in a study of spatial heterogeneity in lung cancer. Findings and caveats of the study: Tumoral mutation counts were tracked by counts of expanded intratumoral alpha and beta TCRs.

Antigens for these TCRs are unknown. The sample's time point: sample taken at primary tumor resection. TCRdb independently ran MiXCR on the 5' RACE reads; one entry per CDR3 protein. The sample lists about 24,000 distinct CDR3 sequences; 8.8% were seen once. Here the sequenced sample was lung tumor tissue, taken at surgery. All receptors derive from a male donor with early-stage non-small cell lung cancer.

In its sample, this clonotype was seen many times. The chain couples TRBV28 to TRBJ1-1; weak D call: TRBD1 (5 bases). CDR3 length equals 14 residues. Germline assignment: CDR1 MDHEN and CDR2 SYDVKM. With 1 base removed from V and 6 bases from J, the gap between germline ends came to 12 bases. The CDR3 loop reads CASSLLQDPAEAFF. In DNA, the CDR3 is TGTGCCAGCAGTTTATTACAGGATCCAGCTGAAGCTTTCTTT.

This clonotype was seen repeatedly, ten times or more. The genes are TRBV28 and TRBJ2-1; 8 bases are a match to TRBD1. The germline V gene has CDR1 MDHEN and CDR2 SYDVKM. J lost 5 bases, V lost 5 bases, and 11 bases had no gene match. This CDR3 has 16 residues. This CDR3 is CASSPLDGQGNNEQFF. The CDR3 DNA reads TGTGCCAGCAGTCCACTCGATGGACAGGGCAACAATGAGCAGTTCTTC.

The CDR3 spells CASSSRGSYEQYF. The CDR3 nucleotides read TGTGCCAGCAGCTCCAGGGGATCCTACGAGCAGTACTTC. The chain joins TRBV6-9 to TRBJ2-7, with D possibly TRBD1 on 6 matching bases. Germline V gene sequence: CDR1 MNHGY, CDR2 SVAAGI. The CDR3 has 13 residues. Trimming removed 6 bases at V and 1 base at J, with 10 bases between.

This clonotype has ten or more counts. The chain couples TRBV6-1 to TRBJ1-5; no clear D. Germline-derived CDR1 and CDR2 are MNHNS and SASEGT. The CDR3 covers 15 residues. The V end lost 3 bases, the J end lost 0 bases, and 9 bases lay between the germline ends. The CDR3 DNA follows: TGTGCCAGCAGTGAGTGGCGGCGTAGCAATCAGCCCCAGCATTTT. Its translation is CASSEWRRSNQPQHF.

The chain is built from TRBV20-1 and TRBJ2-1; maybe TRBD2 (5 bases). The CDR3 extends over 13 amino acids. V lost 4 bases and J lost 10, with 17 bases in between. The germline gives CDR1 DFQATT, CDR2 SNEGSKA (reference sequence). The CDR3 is CSATSPHHMEQFF. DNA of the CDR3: TGCAGTGCTACTAGCCCCCACCACATGGAGCAGTTCTTC.

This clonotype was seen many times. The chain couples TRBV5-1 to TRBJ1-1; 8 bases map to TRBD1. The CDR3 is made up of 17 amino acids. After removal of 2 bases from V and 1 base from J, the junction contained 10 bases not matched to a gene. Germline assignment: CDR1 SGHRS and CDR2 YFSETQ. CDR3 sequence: CASSFQGADAWNTEAFF. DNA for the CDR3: TGCGCCAGCAGCTTTCAGGGGGCAGATGCATGGAACACTGAAGCTTTCTTT.

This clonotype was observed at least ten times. Here the CDR3 reads CASSYQGTGQAFF. The CDR3 DNA sequence: TGTGCCAGCAGTTACCAGGGGACGGGGCAAGCTTTCTTT. The chain uses TRBV6-5 and TRBJ1-1; D is possibly TRBD1 (6 bases). CDR3 length: 13 residues. Germline V CDR1 and CDR2: MNHEY, SVGAGI. Trimming shortened V by 2 bases and J by 9 bases, and 13 bases separated the two germline ends.

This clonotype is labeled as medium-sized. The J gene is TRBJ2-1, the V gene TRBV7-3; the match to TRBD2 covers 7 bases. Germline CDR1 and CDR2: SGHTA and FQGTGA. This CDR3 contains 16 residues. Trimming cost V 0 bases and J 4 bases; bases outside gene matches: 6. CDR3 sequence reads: CASSLTRASGYNEQFF. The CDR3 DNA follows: TGTGCCAGCAGCTTAACTCGGGCTAGCGGATACAATGAGCAGTTCTTC.

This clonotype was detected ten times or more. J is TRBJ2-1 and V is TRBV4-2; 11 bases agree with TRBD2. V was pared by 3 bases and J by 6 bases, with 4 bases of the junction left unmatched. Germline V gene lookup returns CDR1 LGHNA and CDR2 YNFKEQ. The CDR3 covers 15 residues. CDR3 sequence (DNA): TGTGCCAGCAGCCACAGACTAGCGGGGTTCAATGAGCAGTTCTTC. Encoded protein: CASSHRLAGFNEQFF.